This TCR beta chain was recovered during a study of T-cell reconstitution after alpha-beta-depleted transplantation in children. Study-wide results and caveats: Several hundred expanded graft clones reportedly gave rise to the alpha-beta T cells present about two months after transplant. After transplant, high TCRbeta diversity at day 60 in some patients arose from surviving recipient T cells and thymic progenitors.

The CDR3 loop spans 14 amino acids. V lost 6 bases to trimming and J lost 0 bases, with 12 bases between them. The germline CDR1 and CDR2 sequences are SGHVS and FQNEAQ. This clonotype was seen a few times. Its antigen is as yet unknown. During its preparation, the TCRbeta library received unique molecular identifiers. In TCRdb, the PCR reads were re-called with MiXCR into one record per CDR3 protein. This sample yields about 400,000 distinct CDR3 sequences, of which 15% to 20% are seen a single time; under 30% belongs to the top ten. This specimen was PBMCs, mostly from graft donor cells, taken 360 days after TCRalphabeta/CD19-depleted stem cell transplant. The V call is TRBV7-8, the J call TRBJ2-7; D is possibly TRBD1 (6 bases). The origin of this receptor is a boy under two years old who had a stem cell transplant for Wiskott-Aldrich syndrome, so the T cells may come from the graft donor. The chain's CDR3 is CASSLWGLSYEQYF. As DNA, the CDR3 is TGTGCCAGCAGTTTGTGGGGGCTCTCCTACGAGCAGTACTTC.